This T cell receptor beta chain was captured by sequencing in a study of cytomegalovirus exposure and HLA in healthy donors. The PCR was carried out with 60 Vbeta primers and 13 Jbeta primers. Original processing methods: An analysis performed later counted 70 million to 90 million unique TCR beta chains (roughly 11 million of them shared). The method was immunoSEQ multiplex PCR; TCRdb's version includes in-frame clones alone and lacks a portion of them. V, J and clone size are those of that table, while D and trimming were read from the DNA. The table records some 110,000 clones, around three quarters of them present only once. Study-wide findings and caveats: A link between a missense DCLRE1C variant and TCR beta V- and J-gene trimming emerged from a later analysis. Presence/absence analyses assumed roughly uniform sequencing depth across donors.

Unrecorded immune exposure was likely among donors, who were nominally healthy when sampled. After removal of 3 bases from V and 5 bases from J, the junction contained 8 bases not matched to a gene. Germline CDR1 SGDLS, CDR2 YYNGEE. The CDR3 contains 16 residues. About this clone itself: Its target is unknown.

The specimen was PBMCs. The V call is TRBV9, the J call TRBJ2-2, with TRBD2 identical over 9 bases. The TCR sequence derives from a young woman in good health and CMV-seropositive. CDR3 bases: TGTGCCAGCAGCGGCCGTCGGACTAGCGAAACCGGGGAGCTGTTTTTT. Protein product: CASSGRRTSETGELFF.